These 2 T cell receptor beta chains originate from one sample sequenced in a study of blood T cell repertoires in COVID-19. Sequencing was performed with immunoSEQ multiplex PCR; in TCRdb, only in-frame clones are kept and a portion is missing. This table holds more than 95,000 clones, about 86% found once. The sequencing sample was made of peripheral blood. The receptors come from a man aged 80 or over with acute or convalescent COVID-19.

The V call is TRBV11-1, the J call TRBJ2-3, with TRBD2 matching over 8 bases. Per germline, CDR1 SGHAT and CDR2 FQDESV (reference sequence). Trimming removed 5 bases from V and 4 bases from J; junction bases left unmatched: 5. CDR3 length: 14 amino acids. The CDR3 DNA reads TGTGCCAGCAGCCCCGGGGGGGATTCAGATACGCAGTATTTT. This encodes CASSPGGDSDTQYF.

The chain has TRBV28 and TRBJ1-1; 9 bases are shared with TRBD1. V lost 6 bases, J lost 7 bases, and 9 bases stayed unmatched. Germline CDR1 reads MDHEN; CDR2 reads SYDVKM. The CDR3 is 14 amino acids. The CDR3 sequence is CASRRGQGGYEAFF. In DNA, the CDR3 is TGTGCCAGCAGGAGGGGACAGGGCGGGTATGAAGCTTTCTTT.